This T cell receptor (beta chain) comes out of a study of T cells after yellow fever vaccination. This CDR3 comprises 15 residues. V dropped 0 bases and J dropped 0 bases, with 6 bases sitting between them. Each CDR3 protein is one row after TCRdb ran MiXCR on the 5' RACE reads. The sample lists roughly 240,000 distinct CDR3 sequences, approximately 6.7% seen once, with 1% to 1.2% in the top ten. The V gene is TRBV12-3 or TRBV12-4, the J gene TRBJ1-5; no firm D call. The receptor was derived from a man aged 30 to 39 who received the YFV17D yellow fever vaccine. Sample: CD4+ T cells sorted from PBMCs, taken on the day of the yellow fever booster vaccination. The DNA of the CDR3 is TGTGCCAGCAGTTTAGCGGTGACTAGCAATCAGCCCCAGCATTTT. Protein product: CASSLAVTSNQPQHF.